This T cell receptor beta chain stems from a study of cytotoxic CD8 clonotypes in ibrutinib-treated CLL. About the study: Of a cohort that held ten to twelve relapsed/refractory and under 16 treatment-naive patients, 17 to 18 were IGHV unmutated. Among patients, 24 responded partially and 2 completely; 14 then stayed remitted and some twelve progressed after median around 68 months. Study-level results: Sustained-remission patients were sampled at one set of times and progressing patients at different ones.

Clones were sequenced by immunoSEQ multiplex PCR, and TCRdb holds only the in-frame ones, with some missing. The repertoire holds around 91,000 clones, with just over 85% as singletons. Germline CDR1 GTSNPN, CDR2 SVGIG (reference sequence). This CDR3 is 15 amino acids long. V shed 5 bases and J 7 bases; nucleotides not matched to a gene: 14. About this clone: Its antigen is as yet unknown.

This clonotype was obtained from a human donor with chronic lymphocytic leukemia. The genes are TRBV30 and TRBJ2-1; 7 nucleotides match TRBD2. The sequencing here drew on PBMCs, taken before ibrutinib treatment. For the CDR3, the DNA is TGTGCCTGGGAATGGGGTATGGCGGGAGTAAATGAGCAGTTCTTC. Translation gives CAWEWGMAGVNEQFF.